A selection of T cell receptor beta chains follows, all from one sample in a study of Ad26.COV2.S vaccination and SARS-CoV-2 variants. TCRdb's copy holds only in-frame clones and misses some; the assay was immunoSEQ multiplex PCR. The sample records more than 250,000 clones, about 90% being singletons. Source: peripheral blood, taken in a trial of Ad26.COV2.S vaccine versus placebo. The receptors originated from a person between 18 and 65 years old who received the Ad26.COV2.S COVID-19 vaccine or a placebo. Each CDR3 is given with its conserved first and last residue. A D gene is named only where the DNA matches it firmly. Size is stated for part of the rows, as once, few or many counts, or as a class when the clone is expanded.

V	size	J	D	DNA	CDR3
TRBV3-1/TRBV3-2	-	TRBJ1-1	-	TGTGCCAGCAGCCAGGGTCAGGGGTGGACTGAAGCTTTCTTT	CASSQGQGWTEAFF
TRBV7-2	-	TRBJ2-1	-	TGTGCCAGCAGCCCACTACAGGGTTTGGGCTACAATGAGCAGTTCTTC	CASSPLQGLGYNEQFF
TRBV29-1	-	TRBJ1-2	-	TGCAGCGCGGACGGCTTTAACTATGGCTACACCTTC	CSADGFNYGYTF
TRBV11-1	-	TRBJ1-1	-	TGTGCCAGCAGCTCGGACACGAAGGGGCGAACTGAAGCTTTCTTT	CASSSDTKGRTEAFF
TRBV27	-	TRBJ2-3	TRBD2	TGTGCCAGCAGTTTATCTTTGGAGCGGGAGACAGATACGCAGTATTTT	CASSLSLERETDTQYF
TRBV2	-	TRBJ1-5	-	TGTGCCAGCTGTATCCGTAATCAGCCCCAGCATTTT	CASCIRNQPQHF
TRBV20-1	-	TRBJ1-1	-	TGCAGTGCAGACCGGGAAACTGAAGCTTTCTTT	CSADRETEAFF
TRBV4-2	-	TRBJ1-1	-	TGTGCCAGCAGCCAAGATCCCGGCAGTAATAGGAGGAACACTGAAGCTTTCTTT	CASSQDPGSNRRNTEAFF
TRBV30	-	TRBJ1-1	-	TGTGCCTGGAGTGTATCGCTACTAACTGAAGCTTTCTTT	CAWSVSLLTEAFF
TRBV13	-	TRBJ2-1	TRBD1	TGTGCCAGCAGCTTTAGAGGGACAGCCAACAATGAGCAGTTCTTC	CASSFRGTANNEQFF
TRBV19	-	TRBJ1-1	-	TGTGCCAGTACCCCCCCTGGGGATGCAAACACTGAAGCTTTCTTT	CASTPPGDANTEAFF
TRBV6-6	-	TRBJ2-2	-	TGTGCCAGCAGTTACGGGGTATCGAACACCGGGGAGCTGTTTTTT	CASSYGVSNTGELFF
TRBV5-1	-	TRBJ1-2	-	TGCGCCGAGGACCAGATCTATGGCTACACCTTC	CAEDQIYGYTF
TRBV5-6	-	TRBJ2-1	-	TGTGCCAGCAGCTGGGGACGATACAATGAGCAGTTCTTC	CASSWGRYNEQFF
TRBV6-4	-	TRBJ2-3	TRBD1	TGTGCCAGCAGTGAGGGAGCTGGGGACAGGGGACCAGATACGCAGTATTTT	CASSEGAGDRGPDTQYF
TRBV18	-	TRBJ1-3	-	TGTGCCAGCTGGTACGGGGGAGCCGGAAACACCATATATTTT	CASWYGGAGNTIYF
TRBV7-2	once	TRBJ2-4	-	TGTGCCAGCAGCTCCAACCCCAGGGGGGGGGCCAAAAACATTCAGTACTTC	CASSSNPRGGAKNIQYF
TRBV4-1	-	TRBJ1-1	-	TGCGCCAGCAGCCAAGAGCGGACTTCGAACACTGAAGCTTTCTTT	CASSQERTSNTEAFF
TRBV11-2	-	TRBJ2-7	-	TGTGCCAGCAGCTTGGGACCAGACTACGAGCAGTACTTC	CASSLGPDYEQYF
TRBV7-3	-	TRBJ1-1	-	TGTGCCAGCAGTTTATTTAGGCCAGGGAACACTGAAGCTTTCTTT	CASSLFRPGNTEAFF
TRBV25-1	few	TRBJ1-5	-	TGTGCCAGCAGTGAAGCCGGGACTCATCAGCCCCAGCATTTT	CASSEAGTHQPQHF
TRBV27	-	TRBJ2-1	TRBD2	TGTGCCAGCAGTTTAGCGGGACTAGCGGGAGATAAATCCTACAATGAGCAGTTCTTC	CASSLAGLAGDKSYNEQFF
TRBV5-6	-	TRBJ2-3	-	TGTGCCAGCAGCTTGGTGGGGTATTTCGGCACAGATACGCAGTATTTT	CASSLVGYFGTDTQYF
TRBV6-5	-	TRBJ1-3	-	TGTGCCAGCAGTTCAGGTTTCTCTGGAAACACCATATATTTT	CASSSGFSGNTIYF
TRBV4-1	-	TRBJ1-2	TRBD1	TGCGCCAGCAGGCAACAGGGGGCACGGGGCTACACCTTC	CASRQQGARGYTF
TRBV2	few	TRBJ1-3	TRBD1	TGTGCCACTAAGACAGGGGTTGGAAACACCATATATTTT	CATKTGVGNTIYF
TRBV5-1	once	TRBJ2-7	-	TGCGCCAGCCCGGACAGCACCAAGTCCTACGAGCAGTACTTC	CASPDSTKSYEQYF
TRBV4-1	-	TRBJ2-7	TRBD1	TGCGCCAGCAGCGCCTCCGGGACAGGGGCCTCCTACGAGCAGTACTTC	CASSASGTGASYEQYF
TRBV6-2/TRBV6-3	-	TRBJ2-1	TRBD1	TGTGCCAGCAGCCCTCCGGGACAGGGAAAGGGTGAGCAGTTCTTC	CASSPPGQGKGEQFF
TRBV20-1	-	TRBJ2-1	TRBD2	TGCAGTGCTAGTCTCGGACTAGCGGGGTACAATGAGCAGTTCTTC	CSASLGLAGYNEQFF
TRBV19	-	TRBJ2-1	TRBD2	TGTGCCAGTAGTGTAAGCGGGAGAAGTAATGAGCAGTTCTTC	CASSVSGRSNEQFF
TRBV24-1	-	TRBJ2-3	-	TGTGCCACCAGTCCGGCGGGGAGTATTGATACGCAGTATTTT	CATSPAGSIDTQYF
TRBV5-6	-	TRBJ2-7	TRBD1	TGTGCCAGCAGCGAGCCCGGGACAGGGGACGAGCAGTACTTC	CASSEPGTGDEQYF
TRBV15	-	TRBJ2-3	TRBD2	TGTGCCACCAGTAGAGGTTTCAGCGGGACCACAGATACGCAGTATTTT	CATSRGFSGTTDTQYF
TRBV11-2	-	TRBJ2-2	-	TGTGCCAGCAGCCAGGGCAGGTCGAACACCGGGGAGCTGTTTTTT	CASSQGRSNTGELFF
TRBV12-5	once	TRBJ2-5	TRBD2	TGTGCTAGTGGTATAGGACTAGCGGGAGGGCGGGGTCGAGAGACCCAGTACTTC	CASGIGLAGGRGRETQYF
TRBV19	-	TRBJ1-1	-	TGTGCCAGTAGTAGTTCGACGGGGGGATATAACACTGAAGCTTTCTTT	CASSSSTGGYNTEAFF
TRBV7-9	-	TRBJ1-4	-	TGTGCCAGCAGCCTAGGGGAGGGCGTCACTAATGAAAAACTGTTTTTT	CASSLGEGVTNEKLFF
TRBV19	-	TRBJ1-1	-	TGTGCCAGTAGTATAGATCTGGACAGGAACACTGAAGCTTTCTTT	CASSIDLDRNTEAFF
TRBV13	-	TRBJ2-5	TRBD2	TGTGCCAGCAGCCCCACTTCGGAGCGGGGGGGCCGGGAGACCCAGTACTTC	CASSPTSERGGRETQYF
TRBV2	-	TRBJ2-1	-	TGTGCCAGCAGTGAGGTTAGTGCCTACAATGAGCAGTTCTTC	CASSEVSAYNEQFF
TRBV6-5	-	TRBJ1-2	TRBD1	TGTGCCAGCAGCCGGGACAGGAATTATGGCTACACCTTC	CASSRDRNYGYTF
TRBV7-2	-	TRBJ2-5	-	TGTGCCAGCAGCTTAGTGGGTGGACAAGAGACCCAGTACTTC	CASSLVGGQETQYF
TRBV18	-	TRBJ1-1	-	TGTGCCAGCTCACCCATACAGGGTTTGGTCACTGAAGCTTTCTTT	CASSPIQGLVTEAFF
TRBV30	-	TRBJ2-1	TRBD2	TGTGCCTGGAGTGGACTAGCGGGAGCTTCCTACAATGAGCAGTTCTTC	CAWSGLAGASYNEQFF
TRBV3-1/TRBV3-2	-	TRBJ1-3	-	TGTGCCAGCAGCCCCGTTTTGGGCTCTGGAAACACCATATATTTT	CASSPVLGSGNTIYF
TRBV30	-	TRBJ1-1	-	TGTGCCTGCCAAGTTAGGGAGAACACTGAAGCTTTCTTT	CACQVRENTEAFF
TRBV28	-	TRBJ2-7	TRBD1	TGTGCCAGCAGTTCCCCGTCCGGGACAGGGGTCTACGAGCAGTACTTC	CASSSPSGTGVYEQYF
TRBV19	few	TRBJ2-3	TRBD2	TGTGCCAGTACTAAGGCACTAGCGGAATATAATACGCAGTATTTT	CASTKALAEYNTQYF
TRBV30	-	TRBJ1-1	-	TGTGCCTGGAGTGTAGGGTCCCAAGCTTTCTTT	CAWSVGSQAFF
TRBV9	-	TRBJ2-5	TRBD2	TGTGCCAGCAGCGCCCGGGGGGGAGAGACCCAGTACTTC	CASSARGGETQYF
TRBV6-5	-	TRBJ1-5	-	TGTGCCAGCAGTACTCAGAGATCCAATCAGCCCCAGCATTTT	CASSTQRSNQPQHF
TRBV5-1	many	TRBJ2-1	-	TGCGCCAGCAGCTTGGAGGGTCTGAGCTCCTACAATGAGCAGTTCTTC	CASSLEGLSSYNEQFF
TRBV12-3/TRBV12-4	-	TRBJ1-2	-	TGTGCCAGCAGCCAATCTTATGGCTACACCTTC	CASSQSYGYTF
TRBV19	once	TRBJ1-6	-	TGTGCCAGTAGTTCCCAGGAGTACAATTCACCCCTCCACTTT	CASSSQEYNSPLHF
TRBV7-6	few	TRBJ2-2	TRBD2	TGTGCCAGCAGCTTAGGAGCGGGGGGGCCAGGGACCGGGGAGCTGTTTTTT	CASSLGAGGPGTGELFF